One and the same sample provided the 10 T cell receptor beta chains below, sequenced in a study of T cells after posttransplantation cyclophosphamide. Treatment was busulfan-fludarabine conditioning, a marrow graft, and cyclophosphamide on days +3 and +4. TCRdb keeps only in-frame clones here, not all; method: immunoSEQ multiplex PCR. This sample comprises around 6,700 clones, none seen once only. The sample was PBMCs, taken after an allogeneic stem cell transplant with post-transplant cyclophosphamide. The receptors here all came from a male patient between 25 and 40 years old who received an allogeneic stem cell transplant from an unrelated donor, was CMV-positive, and had acute and chronic GVHD. Some T cells may have come from the graft donor.

Judged by abundance, this clone is medium-sized. The genes are TRBV10-3 and TRBJ1-3; 9 bases align to TRBD1. The CDR3 covers 15 residues. The germline V gene encodes CDR1 ENHRY and CDR2 SYGVKD. V shed 4 bases and J 0 bases; nucleotides not matched to a gene: 1. This chain's CDR3 is CAISGDRVSGNTIYF. CDR3 sequence (DNA): TGTGCCATCAGTGGGGACAGGGTCTCTGGAAACACCATATATTTT.

This clone was observed at least ten times. The chain uses TRBV5-6 and TRBJ2-1; D might be TRBD2 (6 bases). Trimming stripped 5 bases from V and 10 bases from J, with 16 bases between. The CDR3 has 13 residues. Germline V gene lookup returns CDR1 SGHDT and CDR2 YYEEEE. CDR3 in amino acids: CASRGEVGQEQFF. CDR3 coding DNA: TGTGCCAGCAGGGGGGAGGTGGGGCAGGAGCAGTTCTTC.

This clone is labeled medium-sized. V usage is TRBV4-1 and J usage is TRBJ1-1; D unresolved. The V gene's germline CDR1 is MGHRA and CDR2 YSYEKL. With 1 base removed from V and 5 bases from J, the gap between germline ends came to 20 bases. CDR3 length equals 17 residues. Written as DNA, the CDR3 is TGCGCCAGCAGCCAAGTTCTGGCGACTGAACGAGGGACTGAAGCTTTCTTT. As protein: CASSQVLATERGTEAFF.

This clone was detected many times. The chain carries TRBV9 and TRBJ2-2, with 12 positions matching TRBD2. This CDR3 comprises 17 residues. Germline V gene data show CDR1 as SGDLS and CDR2 as YYNGEE. V lost 4 bases, J lost 6 bases, and 10 bases stayed unmatched. Here the CDR3 DNA reads TGTGCCAGCAGCTACTCTAGCGGGGGGGCAGATGCCGGGGAGCTGTTTTTT. Its translation: CASSYSSGGADAGELFF.

This clone was seen ten or more times. V is TRBV11-2 and J is TRBJ2-5, with D possibly matching TRBD2 (6 bases). Germline CDR1 is SGHAT and CDR2 is FQNNGV. This CDR3 is built from 13 residues. V lost 4 bases to trimming and J lost 2 bases, with 8 bases between them. This CDR3 reads CASSSGLQETQYF. DNA for the CDR3: TGTGCCAGCAGCTCGGGACTTCAAGAGACCCAGTACTTC.

This clone was seen ten or more times. CDR3 sequence reads: CASSLDGLNTGELFF. In nucleotides, the CDR3 is TGTGCCAGCAGCTTGGACGGACTGAACACCGGGGAGCTGTTTTTT. V is TRBV5-4 and J is TRBJ2-2; TRBD2 is a possible D gene (5 bases). In germline, CDR1 is SGHNT, CDR2 YYREEE (reference sequence). The V gene lost 0 bases and the J gene lost 1 base, with 7 bases spanning the gap. This CDR3 has 15 amino acids.

This clone has at least ten counts. The chain recombines TRBV19 with TRBJ2-1; 11 nucleotides align to TRBD1. CDR1 is LNHDA, CDR2 SQIVND, per germline (reference sequence). The V segment lost 0 bases and the J segment 3 bases; nucleotides outside the gene matches: 4. The CDR3 loop spans 17 amino acids. The CDR3 DNA follows: TGTGCCAGTAGTATAGAGACCGGGACAGGGGGCTACAATGAGCAGTTCTTC. Protein: CASSIETGTGGYNEQFF.

In this sample, this clone turned up many times. V gene TRBV11-3 combines with J gene TRBJ2-1, with 8 bases that match TRBD2. CDR1 is SGHNT, CDR2 YENEEA, per germline. CDR3 size: 14 residues. The J segment lost 4 bases and the V segment lost 4 bases, leaving 3 bases of the junction unmatched. The CDR3 bases are TGTGCCAGCAGCTCAGGACTAGCTTACAATGAGCAGTTCTTC. Translation gives CASSSGLAYNEQFF. Complete variable domain (other parts from reference TRBV11-3 and TRBJ2-1): EAGVVQSPRYKIIEKKQPVAFWCNPISGHNTLYWYLQNLGQGPELLIRYENEEAVDDSQLPKDRFSAERLKGVDSTLKIQPAELGDSAVYLCASSSGLAYNEQFFGPGTRLTVL.

This clone was seen many times. The chain uses TRBV4-3 and TRBJ2-7; TRBD2 aligns across 12 bases. Trimming removed 1 base from V and 0 bases from J; junction bases left unmatched: 7. Per germline, CDR1 LGHNA and CDR2 YSLEER. This CDR3 comprises 18 residues. Here the CDR3 reads CASSQGGLAGGNSYEQYF. The CDR3, as DNA: TGCGCCAGCAGCCAAGGGGGGCTAGCGGGGGGGAACTCCTACGAGCAGTACTTC.

This clone has at least ten counts. The chain links TRBV6-1 to TRBJ1-2; unclear D gene. The V and J ends lost 6 bases and 4 bases respectively, with 15 bases between them. CDR1 is MNHNS and CDR2 is SASEGT in the germline V gene. CDR3 length: 14 residues. CDR3 coding DNA: TGTGCCAGCAGATCCTCAGGAGGAGGCTATGGCTACACCTTC. It specifies CASRSSGGGYGYTF.